Listed here are 10 T cell receptor beta chains from one sample, sequenced in a study of T cells in Graves' hyperthyroidism and ophthalmopathy (dated by TCRdb to about 2019). The receptor library was made with multiplex PCR. The data were produced on an Illumina HiSeq 2000. TCR beta CDR3 regions were amplified from RNA transcripts. The TCR CDR3 was subjected to a first round of RT-PCR using the HTBI primer set and the Qiagen OneStep RT-PCR kit. Through fastp at Q25 and MiXCR, TCRdb rebuilt clones from the public reads, retaining in-frame beta chains. Rows merge per CDR3 protein into single entries with the most common DNA and genes. The sample records 500,000 or so distinct CDR3 sequences, approximately 17% of which are singletons. The top ten constitute 17% of the sample. The sequenced sample was blood. These receptors all come from a woman younger than 30 with Graves' ophthalmopathy.

This clonotype was seen a handful of times. One base away lies a much larger clone, so this may be a sequencing read error. J is TRBJ1-1 and V is TRBV3-1, with 11 bases identical to TRBD1. The V and J ends lost 1 base and 7 bases, in that order; junction bases with no gene match: 8. Germline V gene data show CDR1 as LGHDT and CDR2 as YNNKEL (reference sequence). The CDR3 is 16 amino acids. CDR3 region: CASSQVGWTGGIEAFF. The CDR3 nucleotides are TGTGCCAGCAGCCAAGTTGGGTGGACAGGGGGCATTGAAGCTTTCTTT. The full variable domain, in which reference TRBV3-1 and TRBJ1-1 provide the parts outside the CDR3, is DTAVSQTPKYLVTQMGNDKSIKCEQNLGHDTMYWYKQDSKKFLKIMFSYNNKELIINETVPNRFSPKSPDKAHLNLHINSLELGDSAVYFCASSQVGWTGGIEAFFGQGTRLTVV.

Many counts were recorded for this clonotype. The chain joins TRBV2 to TRBJ2-3, with 11 bases aligning to TRBD2. The ends lost 5 bases at V and 2 bases at J; junction bases unmatched: 6. CDR1 is SNHLY, CDR2 FYNNEI, per germline. The CDR3 is 16 amino acids. Here the CDR3 DNA reads TGTGCCAGCAGTTCGACTAGCGGGGCGCCCACAGATACGCAGTATTTT. Its protein is CASSSTSGAPTDTQYF.

This clonotype was recorded many times. This chain links TRBV7-6 with TRBJ2-7; 9 bases fit TRBD2. The CDR3 is 16 amino acids. CDR1 is SGHVS and CDR2 is FNYEAQ in the germline V gene. V lost 4 bases and J lost 5; bases outside the gene matches: 12. This CDR3 reads CASSSFAGGPDNEQYF. CDR3 nucleotides: TGTGCCAGCAGCTCCTTCGCGGGAGGGCCCGATAACGAGCAGTACTTC.

This chain joins TRBV6-1 and TRBJ2-3; TRBD1 matches at 7 bases. The germline CDR1 and CDR2 sequences are MNHNS and SASEGT. This CDR3 contains 16 residues. Trimming at V came to 2 bases and at J to 4 bases, leaving 9 bases not matched to a gene. Here the CDR3 reads CASSETGAAGADTQYF. The CDR3 DNA is TGTGCCAGCAGTGAAACAGGGGCTGCCGGTGCAGATACGCAGTATTTT.

This clonotype has ten or more counts. The chain recombines TRBV2 with TRBJ1-2; TRBD1 is a possible D gene (6 bases). The length of the CDR3 is 12 residues. V was shortened by 9 bases and J by 7 bases, with 15 bases between the two germline ends. Per germline, CDR1 SNHLY and CDR2 FYNNEI. The CDR3 region has the DNA TGTGCCAGTACCACCACAGGGTTTGGCTACACCTTC. This encodes CASTTTGFGYTF.

The V call is TRBV28, the J call TRBJ2-5; TRBD2 agrees at 12 bases. Germline V lookup: CDR1 MDHEN, CDR2 SYDVKM. Germline trimming cut 5 bases from V and 5 bases from J; bases unmatched to any gene: 9. This CDR3 is 16 amino acids long. DNA for the CDR3: TGTGCCAGCAGTAGGCTAGCGGGAGGGCCACGGGAGACCCAGTACTTC. This translates into CASSRLAGGPRETQYF.

Ten or more counts support this clonotype. The chain links TRBV12-3 or TRBV12-4 to TRBJ1-1; D is possibly TRBD1 (5 bases). Trimming took 5 bases from V and 3 from J, leaving 13 bases between them. The CDR3 contains 14 residues. CDR3 DNA: TGTGCCAGCAGTGTAAGGGGTCTGGACACTGAAGCTTTCTTT. Translating gives CASSVRGLDTEAFF.

This clonotype occurred many times. V is TRBV5-1 and J is TRBJ2-1, with D hard to call. Trimming took off 5 bases at V and 2 bases at J, with 8 bases between the two ends. The CDR3 runs 13 residues. CDR1 is SGHRS and CDR2 is YFSETQ in the germline V gene. CDR3: CASRVPPYNEQFF. The CDR3 coding sequence is TGCGCCAGCAGGGTCCCACCCTACAATGAGCAGTTCTTC.

In its sample, this clonotype was seen many times. The gene calls are TRBV20-1 and TRBJ1-5, with 7 bases identical to TRBD1. V was pared by 3 bases and J by 3 bases, with 8 bases of the junction left unmatched. The CDR3 covers 15 residues. Per the germline V gene, CDR1 is DFQATT and CDR2 is SNEGSKA (reference sequence). The CDR3 is CSASETGWANQPQHF. The CDR3 DNA follows: TGCAGTGCTAGCGAGACAGGGTGGGCCAATCAGCCCCAGCATTTT.

A word on this clonotype: A read error is possible here, since a much larger clone lies one base away. The chain couples TRBV6-1 to TRBJ1-1; D is unclear. The CDR3 covers 13 residues. In germline, CDR1 is MNHNS, CDR2 SASEGT. CDR3 nucleotide sequence: TGTGCCAGCAGTGACTTACAGAACGCTGAAGCTTTCTTT. Translating gives CASSDLQNAEAFF.